One sample yielded the 23 T cell receptor beta chains listed below, sequenced in a study of radiotherapy plus CTLA-4 blockade in lung cancer. Only in-frame clones appear in the TCRdb table, and some are missing; sequencing was by immunoSEQ multiplex PCR. Altogether some 50,000 clones are present, 84% being singletons, with the ten largest covering 4.5% to 5%. This specimen consisted of peripheral blood, obtained from a patient treated with radiotherapy plus ipilimumab. The receptors come from a human donor with non-small cell lung cancer whose response to radiotherapy plus ipilimumab could not be evaluated.

This sequence joins TRBV7-2 and TRBJ2-1; TRBD2 matches 9 bases. Germline values: CDR1 SGHTA, CDR2 FQGNSA. The CDR3 totals 17 residues. Losses at the gene ends were 2 bases for V and 4 bases for J; bases not matched to a gene: 9. The CDR3 protein is CASSLIWSSGMYNEQFF. CDR3 in DNA: TGTGCCAGCAGCTTAATCTGGTCTAGCGGGATGTACAATGAGCAGTTCTTC.

The genes are TRBV11-2 and TRBJ2-3; tentative D call: TRBD2 (5 bases). The CDR3 extends over 12 amino acids. The V gene's germline CDR1 is SGHAT and CDR2 FQNNGV. V lost 3 bases, J lost 14 bases, and 15 bases lay in between. The DNA for the CDR3 is TGTGCCAGCAGCTTTTACGCGGGCGAGGGGTATTTT. Residues: CASSFYAGEGYF.

The chain recombines TRBV27 with TRBJ2-6; the D is unclear. CDR3 size: 15 residues. Germline CDR1 is MNHEY and CDR2 is SMNVEV (reference sequence). V lost 6 bases to trimming and J lost 0 bases, with 9 bases between them. For the CDR3, the DNA is TGTGCCAGCAGGGCGCCGGGCTCTGGGGCCAACGTCCTGACTTTC. Its protein is CASRAPGSGANVLTF.

The chain combines TRBV28 with TRBJ2-7; 8 nucleotides match TRBD2. The germline CDR1 and CDR2 sequences are MDHEN and SYDVKM. This CDR3 has 18 amino acids. The V and J ends lost 5 bases and 0 bases, in that order; junction bases with no gene match: 15. The CDR3 here is CASSKPGLVVPRSYEQYF. DNA for the CDR3: TGTGCCAGCAGTAAACCGGGACTAGTTGTCCCTCGCTCCTACGAGCAGTACTTC.

V gene TRBV29-1 combines with J gene TRBJ2-7, with a weak D call TRBD1 (8 bases). Looked up from germline, CDR1 is SQVTM and CDR2 is ANQGSEA. Trimming took 0 bases from V and 2 from J, leaving 17 bases between them. The CDR3 totals 16 residues. The CDR3 DNA reads as TGCAGCGTTGAAGATGATGACAGGGGAGGGACCTACGAGCAGTACTTC. This translates into CSVEDDDRGGTYEQYF.

This clone occurred a few times. Other DNA sequences in the sample encode the same CDR3. The V gene is TRBV5-1, the J gene TRBJ2-2; TRBD2 matches at 9 bases. CDR1 is SGHRS, CDR2 YFSETQ, per germline. The CDR3 has 16 residues. Trimming removed 2 bases from V and 2 bases from J; junction bases left unmatched: 4. The CDR3 nucleotides are TGCGCCAGCAGCTTACGACTAGCGGAAAACACCGGGGAGCTGTTTTTT. Its translation: CASSLRLAENTGELFF.

This chain links TRBV19 with TRBJ1-2; 8 bases match TRBD1. The V gene's germline CDR1 is LNHDA and CDR2 SQIVND (reference sequence). V lost 2 bases to trimming and J lost 8 bases; unmatched junction nucleotides: 10. CDR3 size: 15 residues. CDR3 in DNA: TGTGCCAGTAGTATAACCGCGAGGACAGGGTTCGGCTACACCTTC. Translated: CASSITARTGFGYTF. Combining the CDR3 with reference TRBV19 and TRBJ1-2 gives the whole variable domain DGGITQSPKYLFRKEGQNVTLSCEQNLNHDAMYWYRQDPGQGLRLIYYSQIVNDFQKGDIAEGYSVSREKKESFPLTVTSAQKNPTAFYLCASSITARTGFGYTFGSGTRLTVV.

The V and J genes are TRBV7-6 and TRBJ2-2; 7 bases match TRBD2. Per the germline V gene, CDR1 is SGHVS and CDR2 is FNYEAQ. J gave up 5 bases and V 3 bases, and 12 bases lay outside the gene matches. This CDR3 spans 17 amino acids. The CDR3 DNA sequence: TGTGCCAGCAGCTTCGGCCCAGCGGGGCCATTAACCGGGGAGCTGTTTTTT. This translates into CASSFGPAGPLTGELFF.

This rearrangement joins TRBV6-5 to TRBJ1-2, with 7 positions matching TRBD1. The length of the CDR3 is 15 residues. The germline gives CDR1 MNHEY, CDR2 SVGAGI. Germline trimming cut 7 bases from V and 0 bases from J; bases unmatched to any gene: 8. For the CDR3, the DNA is TGTGCCAGCATCCCCAGGGACAGATCTAACTATGGCTACACCTTC. It translates to CASIPRDRSNYGYTF.

This rearrangement joins TRBV5-1 to TRBJ2-1; 7 nucleotides agree with TRBD2. In germline, CDR1 is SGHRS, CDR2 YFSETQ. V was clipped by 0 bases and J by 8 bases; unmatched bases: 14. The length of the CDR3 is 17 residues. CDR3 loop: CASSLVRLADSQDEQFF. Here the CDR3 DNA reads TGCGCCAGCAGCTTGGTCCGACTAGCTGACAGTCAGGATGAGCAGTTCTTC. The variable domain in full, with the rest retrieved from reference TRBV5-1 and TRBJ2-1, is KAGVTQTPRYLIKTRGQQVTLSCSPISGHRSVSWYQQTPGQGLQFLFEYFSETQRNKGNFPGRFSGRQFSNSRSEMNVSTLELGDSALYLCASSLVRLADSQDEQFFGPGTRLTVL.

In its sample, this clone ranks as medium-sized. J is TRBJ2-7 and V is TRBV25-1, with D possibly matching TRBD2 (6 bases). This CDR3 has 14 residues. V gave up 7 bases and J gave up 1 base, with 14 bases separating them. Germline CDR1 is MGHDK and CDR2 is SYGVNS. DNA for the CDR3: TGTGCCAGCACCCTTGGAGGGGTTTCCTACGAGCAGTACTTC. Translated, it gives CASTLGGVSYEQYF.

In this sample, this clone turned up a few times. The chain carries TRBV5-1 and TRBJ1-1, with D hard to call. The CDR3 loop spans 15 amino acids. Germline V gives CDR1 SGHRS, CDR2 YFSETQ. Deletions cut 4 bases from V and 4 bases from J, with 17 bases between. The CDR3 reads CASSRESRIGTEAFF. Written as DNA, the CDR3 is TGCGCCAGCAGCCGGGAGTCTCGTATAGGCACTGAAGCTTTCTTT. The full variable domain, in which reference TRBV5-1 and TRBJ1-1 provide the parts outside the CDR3, is KAGVTQTPRYLIKTRGQQVTLSCSPISGHRSVSWYQQTPGQGLQFLFEYFSETQRNKGNFPGRFSGRQFSNSRSEMNVSTLELGDSALYLCASSRESRIGTEAFFGQGTRLTVV.

The chain links TRBV4-2 to TRBJ1-2; tentative D call: TRBD1 (5 bases). Trimming took 0 bases from V and 8 from J, leaving 13 bases between them. CDR1 is LGHNA, CDR2 YNFKEQ, per germline. The CDR3 is 14 residues long. In DNA form, the CDR3 reads TGTGCCAGCAGCCAAGAAGTGGGGCAAGGCGGCTACACCTTC. It yields the protein CASSQEVGQGGYTF.

V and J are TRBV7-3 and TRBJ2-1, with D possibly being TRBD1 (5 bases). The V gene lost 4 bases and the J gene lost 5 bases, with 18 bases spanning the gap. The CDR3 loop spans 16 amino acids. CDR1 SGHTA and CDR2 FQGTGA come from the germline V gene. The CDR3 DNA is TGTGCCAGCAGCTGGGGCCGTGGTTCCGGAGACAATGAGCAGTTCTTC. Its translation is CASSWGRGSGDNEQFF.

This chain joins TRBV20-1 and TRBJ2-1; D remains ambiguous. Trimming removed 3 bases from V and 8 bases from J, with 5 bases in between. Germline CDR1 DFQATT, CDR2 SNEGSKA (reference sequence). The length of the CDR3 is 10 residues. The CDR3 bases are TGCAGTGCTAGTACGGATGAGCAGTTCTTC. Its translation: CSASTDEQFF.

This clone showed up just a few times. The chain links TRBV15 to TRBJ2-7; 9 nucleotides match TRBD2. Germline V gene lookup returns CDR1 LNHNV and CDR2 YYDKDF (reference sequence). V shed 5 bases, J shed 0 bases, and the junction held 8 bases outside the gene matches. The CDR3 is 16 residues long. CDR3 sequence reads: CATSRLLAGGSYEQYF. CDR3 DNA: TGTGCCACCAGCCGACTACTAGCGGGCGGCTCCTACGAGCAGTACTTC.

The chain employs TRBV9 and TRBJ2-2, with D uncertain. Germline assignment: CDR1 SGDLS and CDR2 YYNGEE. Trimming cost V 0 bases and J 5 bases, with 8 bases left between them. The CDR3 runs 14 residues. The chain's CDR3 is CASSVAVRTGELFF. The CDR3 DNA reads as TGTGCCAGCAGCGTAGCTGTTCGGACCGGGGAGCTGTTTTTT.

The V and J genes are TRBV11-3 and TRBJ2-1; the match to TRBD1 covers 8 bases. Per germline, CDR1 SGHNT and CDR2 YENEEA. The CDR3 covers 14 residues. The ends lost 4 bases at V and 6 bases at J; junction bases unmatched: 5. As DNA, the CDR3 is TGTGCCAGCAGCTCCCGGACAGGGAGCAATGAGCAGTTCTTC. Translation: CASSSRTGSNEQFF.

The chain uses TRBV4-1 and TRBJ1-4; TRBD1 might be the D (6 bases). This CDR3 is 16 amino acids long. Germline V gene sequence: CDR1 MGHRA, CDR2 YSYEKL. Trimming pared 0 bases from V and 7 bases from J, leaving 15 bases between. This chain's CDR3 is CASSQDRYRAGEKLFF. The CDR3 nucleotides read TGCGCCAGCAGCCAAGATCGGTACAGGGCCGGTGAAAAACTGTTTTTT.

This rearrangement joins TRBV7-9 to TRBJ2-7; D is undetermined. There are 15 residues in the CDR3. The V gene lost 5 bases and the J gene lost 6 bases, with 20 bases spanning the gap. From germline, CDR1 is SEHNR and CDR2 FQNEAQ (reference sequence). DNA of the CDR3: TGTGCCAGCAGCGTGTCTCGCTTGCTCCTAGGCGAGCAGTACTTC. This encodes CASSVSRLLLGEQYF.

This sequence joins TRBV11-3 and TRBJ2-1; 9 bases are a match to TRBD2. Germline loops: CDR1 SGHNT, CDR2 YENEEA. J was trimmed by 4 bases and V by 2 bases; bases with no gene match: 0. CDR3 length: 14 residues. The chain's CDR3 is CASSLTSGYNEQFF. The CDR3 DNA reads TGTGCCAGCAGCTTAACTAGCGGGTACAATGAGCAGTTCTTC.

The chain has TRBV4-3 and TRBJ1-1; 7 bases are a match to TRBD1. CDR3 length: 15 amino acids. J lost 1 base, V lost 3 bases, and 5 bases had no gene match. CDR1 and CDR2 from the germline V gene are LGHNA and YSLEER. The CDR3 coding sequence is TGCGCCAGCAGCCATGTGGACAGGAAGAACACTGAAGCTTTCTTT. Its translation: CASSHVDRKNTEAFF.

This clone has more than one count but fewer than ten. V and J are TRBV4-3 and TRBJ2-7; 12 nucleotides match TRBD2. With 2 bases clipped from V and 6 bases from J, the junction kept 5 bases outside the gene matches. This CDR3 spans 15 amino acids. Germline assignment: CDR1 LGHNA and CDR2 YSLEER. The CDR3 loop is CASSQLAGGLSEQYF. The CDR3 DNA follows: TGCGCCAGCAGCCAACTAGCGGGAGGGCTCTCCGAGCAGTACTTC.